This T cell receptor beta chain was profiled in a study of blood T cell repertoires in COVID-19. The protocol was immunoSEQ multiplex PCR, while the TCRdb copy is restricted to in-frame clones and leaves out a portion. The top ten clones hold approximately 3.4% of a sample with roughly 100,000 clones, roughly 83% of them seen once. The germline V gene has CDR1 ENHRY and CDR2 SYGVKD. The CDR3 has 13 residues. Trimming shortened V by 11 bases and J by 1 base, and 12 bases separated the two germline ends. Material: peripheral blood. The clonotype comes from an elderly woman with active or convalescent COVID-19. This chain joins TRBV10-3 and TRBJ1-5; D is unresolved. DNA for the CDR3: TGTGCCTCAGAGGACTCCAGCAATCAGCCCCAGCATTTT. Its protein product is CASEDSSNQPQHF.